This T cell receptor beta chain was profiled in a study of early T cells in non-severe SARS-CoV-2 infection. Study-level background: The input, bulk RNA from unsorted whole blood, was sequenced, and chains were unpaired.

General study findings and limits: Missing private and CD4 specificities, VDJdb matching favored anti-spike CD8 responses.

The CDR3 length is 16 residues. Germline loops: CDR1 SGHAT, CDR2 FQNNGV. V gave up 5 bases and J gave up 2 bases; unmatched junction bases: 4. Notes on this clonotype: Its antigen remains unidentified.

cDNA molecules, individually, were tagged with unique molecular identifiers. Using its own MiXCR run on the 5' RACE reads, TCRdb lists one record per CDR3 protein. The repertoire holds 25,000 to 30,000 distinct CDR3 sequences, with about 4.8% as singletons. The V and J genes are TRBV11-2 and TRBJ2-2, with TRBD2 identical over 11 bases. The sample taken for sequencing was whole blood. This TCR was recovered from an adult who was a healthcare worker with PCR-confirmed SARS-CoV-2 infection or an uninfected control (not recorded which). The CDR3 sequence: CASSKTSGTNTGELFF. The CDR3 DNA follows: TGTGCCAGCAGCAAGACTAGCGGGACCAACACCGGGGAGCTGTTTTTT.